One sample yielded the 24 T cell receptor beta chains listed below, sequenced in a study of CD8 T cells in ankylosing spondylitis. Study results and limitations: What seemed typical of ankylosing spondylitis blood was a TCR beta motif built from several highly homologous variants.

MiXCR, run by TCRdb on the 5' RACE reads, gives a single entry per CDR3 protein. The data contain more than 650,000 distinct CDR3 sequences, about 12% of them singletons. No antigen is known for these receptors. Sequencing was carried out using blood, either unsorted or a sorted T cell fraction (not recorded which). All receptors derive from a male donor with ankylosing spondylitis.

This clonotype was observed a few times. The gene calls are TRBV20-1 and TRBJ1-1; D is perhaps TRBD1 (5 bases). Trimming took off 0 bases at V and 4 bases at J, with 12 bases between the two ends. The germline gives CDR1 DFQATT, CDR2 SNEGSKA (reference sequence). The CDR3 consists of 14 residues. The CDR3 DNA reads as TGCAGTGCTAGAGAACGTATAAGGGGCACTGAAGCTTTCTTT. Residues: CSARERIRGTEAFF.

The chain has TRBV6-6 and TRBJ2-7; 11 bases match TRBD2. CDR1 MNHNY and CDR2 SVGAGI come from the germline V gene (reference sequence). The CDR3 runs to 12 residues. J gave up 5 bases and V 7 bases, and 1 base lay outside the gene matches. In DNA, the CDR3 is TGTGCCAGCAAGACTAGCGGGGACGAGCAGTACTTC. Its protein product is CASKTSGDEQYF.

In its sample, this clonotype was seen many times. The V gene is TRBV7-2, the J gene TRBJ2-7, with D perhaps TRBD2 (6 bases). The V gene's germline CDR1 is SGHTA and CDR2 FQGNSA. The CDR3 consists of 14 residues. With 5 bases removed from V and 4 bases from J, the gap between germline ends came to 15 bases. The chain's CDR3 is CASSPRLVRYEQYF. The CDR3 coding sequence is TGTGCCAGCAGCCCCCGACTAGTTCGGTACGAGCAGTACTTC.

The J gene is TRBJ2-7, the V gene TRBV6-2 or TRBV6-3; 9 positions match TRBD1. Trimming cost V 7 bases and J 5 bases; bases outside gene matches: 21. This CDR3 region has 18 residues. Germline assignment: CDR1 MNHEY and CDR2 SVGEGT. CDR3 residues: CASTEGYRGLGPGNEQYF. CDR3 in DNA: TGTGCCAGCACCGAAGGTTACAGGGGGCTCGGTCCAGGGAACGAGCAGTACTTC.

This clonotype was picked up a small number of times. The chain uses TRBV3-1 and TRBJ2-1; D possibly uses TRBD1 or TRBD2 (5 bases each). Germline values: CDR1 LGHDT, CDR2 YNNKEL (reference sequence). V lost 4 bases to trimming and J lost 7 bases, with 11 bases between them. The CDR3 is made up of 13 amino acids. This chain's CDR3 is CASSPWGGNEQFF. The CDR3 nucleotides read TGTGCCAGCAGCCCATGGGGCGGGAATGAGCAGTTCTTC.

This clonotype was seen a handful of times. The rearrangement uses TRBV20-1 and TRBJ2-7; 8 bases are shared with TRBD1. CDR3 length: 15 amino acids. V lost 3 bases to trimming and J lost 0 bases; unmatched junction nucleotides: 7. Germline CDR1 reads DFQATT; CDR2 reads SNEGSKA (reference sequence). CDR3 in amino acids: CSASTLTGVSYEQYF. The CDR3 DNA sequence: TGCAGTGCTAGTACCCTGACAGGGGTCTCCTACGAGCAGTACTTC.

J is TRBJ2-7 and V is TRBV5-1; D call uncertain. Trimming removed 0 bases from V and 4 bases from J, with 14 bases in between. The CDR3 length is 15 residues. Germline assignment: CDR1 SGHRS and CDR2 YFSETQ. The CDR3 DNA is TGCGCCAGCAGCTTGGCCTCGGGTGAGTCATACGAGCAGTACTTC. Translation: CASSLASGESYEQYF.

The CDR3 DNA is TGTGCCAGCAGCCAAGTTGCTAGCGGGGGTTACAATGAGCAGTTCTTC. Its translation is CASSQVASGGYNEQFF. This rearrangement joins TRBV4-2 to TRBJ2-1; 10 nucleotides match TRBD2. The CDR3 spans 16 residues. In germline, CDR1 is LGHNA, CDR2 YNFKEQ. With V trimmed by 1 base and J by 4 bases, 4 bases remained unmatched.

The V call is TRBV11-2, the J call TRBJ2-1; no clear D gene. The CDR3 sequence is 14 residues long. Per germline, CDR1 SGHAT and CDR2 FQNNGV. The V and J ends lost 2 bases and 7 bases respectively, with 12 bases between them. Here the CDR3 reads CASSLSIASNEQFF. In DNA form, the CDR3 reads TGTGCCAGCAGCTTATCAATCGCGAGTAATGAGCAGTTCTTC.

The chain uses TRBV20-1 and TRBJ1-5, with D maybe TRBD1 (5 bases). CDR1 and CDR2 (germline): DFQATT, SNEGSKA (reference sequence). The germline V and J ends were trimmed by 6 bases and 2 bases, with 14 bases remaining between them. The CDR3 sequence is 14 residues long. The CDR3 nucleotides read TGCAGTGCCCCCGGCCCGGGGGGCAATCAGCCCCAGCATTTT. Amino acids: CSAPGPGGNQPQHF.

A few counts support this clonotype. This chain's CDR3 is CASSEGSGGRHEQFF. CDR3 coding DNA: TGTGCCAGCAGTGAAGGCAGTGGGGGAAGGCATGAGCAGTTCTTC. The rearrangement joins TRBV25-1 to TRBJ2-1; D assignment may be TRBD1 or TRBD2 (5 bases each). Germline CDR1 MGHDK, CDR2 SYGVNS. Trimming shortened V by 2 bases and J by 8 bases, and 16 bases separated the two germline ends. This CDR3 has 15 residues.

This clonotype was detected only a few times. This chain uses TRBV6-2 or TRBV6-3 with TRBJ1-1, with D hard to call. The CDR3 extends over 11 amino acids. The germline gives CDR1 MNHEY, CDR2 SVGEGT. The V and J ends lost 1 base and 8 bases respectively, with 5 bases between them. CDR3 in amino acids: CASSYYGEAFF. In nucleotides, the CDR3 is TGTGCCAGCAGTTACTACGGGGAAGCTTTCTTT.

This clonotype was found many times. One end of the junction varies from germline; a read error may be responsible. The chain uses TRBV7-7 and TRBJ2-5, with D perhaps being TRBD1 or TRBD2 (5 bases each). Germline V gene lookup returns CDR1 SSHAT and CDR2 FNYEAQ (reference sequence). The CDR3 runs 16 residues. CDR3 nucleotides: TGTGCTAGCAGCTTGGACTGGGGGAATCATCAAGAGACCCAGTACTTC. Translation gives CASSLDWGNHQETQYF.

V is TRBV4-3 and J is TRBJ2-3; the D gene is possibly TRBD2 (5 bases). V lost 3 bases to trimming and J lost 0 bases, with 10 bases between them. Germline-derived CDR1 and CDR2 are LGHNA and YSLEER. This CDR3 spans 15 amino acids. CDR3 DNA: TGCGCCAGCAGCCAGCGAGCGGCTAGCACAGATACGCAGTATTTT. Protein product: CASSQRAASTDTQYF.

This chain joins TRBV12-3 or TRBV12-4 and TRBJ2-1; 9 positions agree with TRBD1. This CDR3 is 14 amino acids long. J was trimmed by 12 bases and V by 6 bases; bases with no gene match: 12. The DNA for the CDR3 is TGTGCCAGCAGCACCGGGACAGGGAATTTTTGGCAGTTCTTC. This sequence encodes CASSTGTGNFWQFF.

This clonotype was picked up many times. The gene calls are TRBV7-2 and TRBJ2-5, with D maybe TRBD1 (6 bases). V dropped 6 bases and J dropped 5 bases, with 10 bases sitting between them. The CDR3 is 12 amino acids. CDR1 is SGHTA, CDR2 FQGNSA, per germline. The CDR3, as DNA: TGTGCCAGCAGATCTCAGGGGGAGACCCAGTACTTC. Translation: CASRSQGETQYF.

This chain links TRBV27 with TRBJ2-2; 12 bases map to TRBD2. V was clipped by 5 bases and J by 5 bases; unmatched bases: 9. Germline V gene lookup returns CDR1 MNHEY and CDR2 SMNVEV (reference sequence). The length of the CDR3 is 17 residues. CDR3 nucleotide sequence: TGTGCCAGCAGTGTCTCGACTAGCGGGAGAATTACCGGGGAGCTGTTTTTT. Translating gives CASSVSTSGRITGELFF.

The genes are TRBV20-1 and TRBJ2-2; possible D gene TRBD2, 5 bases. CDR3 size: 16 residues. V lost 4 bases, J lost 7 bases, and 22 bases lay in between. In germline, CDR1 is DFQATT, CDR2 SNEGSKA (reference sequence). The CDR3 sequence is CSAKPPARGDHGELFF. In nucleotides, the CDR3 is TGCAGTGCTAAACCGCCCGCACGGGGAGACCACGGGGAGCTGTTTTTT.

The chain uses TRBV20-1 and TRBJ2-5, with 11 bases that match TRBD2. V dropped 0 bases and J dropped 1; count of bases not matched to a gene: 16. Looked up from germline, CDR1 is DFQATT and CDR2 is SNEGSKA (reference sequence). This CDR3 region has 20 residues. CDR3 region: CSARESRSGLAGGSQETQYF. The CDR3 DNA reads as TGCAGTGCTAGAGAGTCCCGTAGTGGCCTAGCGGGAGGTTCCCAAGAGACCCAGTACTTC.

This clonotype was detected a few times. J is TRBJ2-1 and V is TRBV12-3 or TRBV12-4; D unresolved. This CDR3 is 15 amino acids long. The germline V and J ends were trimmed by 3 bases and 3 bases, with 12 bases remaining between them. CDR3 bases: TGTGCCAGCAGTTTGATGGGCGAGGTCTACAATGAGCAGTTCTTC. Encoded protein: CASSLMGEVYNEQFF.

This clonotype was found many times. V is TRBV20-1 and J is TRBJ2-3; 8 bases align to TRBD1. This CDR3 comprises 16 residues. Germline V gene sequence: CDR1 DFQATT, CDR2 SNEGSKA (reference sequence). With V trimmed by 3 bases and J by 2 bases, 10 bases remained unmatched. This chain's CDR3 is CSASQWDRIYTDTQYF. The CDR3 DNA is TGCAGTGCTAGTCAGTGGGACAGGATTTACACAGATACGCAGTATTTT.

The chain employs TRBV20-1 and TRBJ2-3; possibly TRBD1 or TRBD2 for D (5 bases each). The CDR3 is 14 residues long. The V and J ends lost 0 bases and 6 bases respectively, with 13 bases between them. Germline V gene lookup returns CDR1 DFQATT and CDR2 SNEGSKA (reference sequence). CDR3 bases: TGCAGTGCTAGAGATTACCAGGGAGCCGATACGCAGTATTTT. Translating it yields CSARDYQGADTQYF.

V is TRBV20-1 and J is TRBJ1-5, with 11 nucleotides matching TRBD1. CDR3 length equals 14 residues. Germline CDR1 DFQATT, CDR2 SNEGSKA (reference sequence). V lost 6 bases and J lost 4; bases outside the gene matches: 5. CDR3 nucleotide sequence: TGCAGTGCGCGGACAGGGGGCGTTAATCAGCCCCAGCATTTT. This codes for CSARTGGVNQPQHF.

This clonotype has only one observation. This chain joins TRBV6-2 or TRBV6-3 and TRBJ2-2; D is perhaps TRBD1 or TRBD2 (5 bases each). The CDR3 contains 15 residues. Trimming removed 3 bases from V and 4 bases from J, with 12 bases in between. Per the germline V gene, CDR1 is MNHEY and CDR2 is SVGEGT. CDR3 nucleotide sequence: TGTGCCAGCAGTTATTGGGGACCAGGCACCGGGGAGCTGTTTTTT. It is translated as CASSYWGPGTGELFF.